This entry lists 30 T cell receptor beta chains sequenced from one sample in a study of T cells in Graves' hyperthyroidism and ophthalmopathy. RNA transcripts were the template for amplifying TCR beta CDR3 regions. The TCR CDR3 first-round RT-PCR relied on the HTBI primer set. TCRdb processed the multiplex PCR reads anew with MiXCR; each CDR3 protein has one entry. The data show 350,000 to 400,000 distinct CDR3 sequences, with roughly 19% seen just once and 3.5% to 4% held by the top ten. Sequencing used blood. The source of these receptors is a woman aged 18-35 years with Graves' hyperthyroidism.

Points on this clonotype: A read error is possible here, since a much larger clone lies one base away. The CDR3 nucleotides are TGTGCCTGGAGTGTACAGACCAACTATGGCTACACCTTC. It yields the protein CAWSVQTNYGYTF. The J gene is TRBJ1-2, the V gene TRBV30; no clear D. Germline V gene data show CDR1 as GTSNPN and CDR2 as SVGIG (reference sequence). V was clipped by 0 bases and J by 2 bases, with 7 bases between them. The CDR3 totals 13 residues.

This clonotype was observed a handful of times. DNA for the CDR3: TGTGCCAGCTCACGAGGTTCACAGGGAATCCCCCTAAAGCAGTACTTC. This translates into CASSRGSQGIPLKQYF. The genes are TRBV18 and TRBJ2-7; TRBD1 is a possible D gene (6 bases). This CDR3 comprises 16 residues. Germline V CDR1 and CDR2: KGHSH, LQKENI. V was clipped by 4 bases and J by 8 bases, with 24 bases between them.

This clonotype was observed at least ten times. A read error is possible here, since a much larger clone lies one base away. V gene TRBV15 combines with J gene TRBJ1-5; D is unresolved. The germline CDR1 and CDR2 sequences are LNHNV and YYDKDF (reference sequence). This CDR3 spans 13 amino acids. Trimming removed 0 bases at V and 5 bases at J, with 5 bases between. CDR3 sequence (DNA): TGTGCCACCAGCAGAGATGGGGATCAGCCCCAGCATTTT. Amino acid sequence: CATSRDGDQPQHF.

This clonotype was picked up many times. This chain joins TRBV2 and TRBJ1-1; unclear D gene. CDR3 length: 13 amino acids. The V end lost 2 bases, the J end lost 0 bases, and 4 bases lay between the germline ends. Germline assignment: CDR1 SNHLY and CDR2 FYNNEI. CDR3 in DNA: TGTGCCAGCAGTGAATTTATGAACACTGAAGCTTTCTTT. Amino acids: CASSEFMNTEAFF.

This clonotype was picked up many times. The chain combines TRBV2 with TRBJ1-5; D is perhaps TRBD1 (6 bases). This CDR3 region has 14 residues. Germline CDR1 SNHLY, CDR2 FYNNEI. Trimming took 6 bases from V and 5 from J, leaving 14 bases between them. DNA of the CDR3: TGTGCCAGCAGGATATCAGGGGCCGATCAGCCCCAGCATTTT. This gives the protein CASRISGADQPQHF.

This clonotype has at least ten counts. The junction and the germline gene differ at one end; a read error may be behind it. The J gene is TRBJ1-2, the V gene TRBV20-1; D may be TRBD1 (6 bases). The CDR3 is 11 amino acids. Germline-derived CDR1 and CDR2 are DFQATT and SNEGSKA (reference sequence). The CDR3 region is CSAGLNGGRAF. CDR3 DNA sequence: TGCAGTGCTGGACTTAACGGGGGGCGCGCCTTC.

This clonotype was counted a few times. A single base separates this from a much larger clone, so it may be a read error. The chain uses TRBV6-2 or TRBV6-3 and TRBJ2-5; a possible D gene is TRBD2 (6 bases). This CDR3 comprises 15 residues. Germline V gene data show CDR1 as MNHEY and CDR2 as SVGEGT. Trimming took 5 bases from V and 5 from J, leaving 18 bases between them. As DNA, the CDR3 is TGTGCCAGCAGTAGCCCTAGCGAGGGGCGGGAGACCCAGTACTTC. It is translated as CASSSPSEGRETQYF.

At least ten counts were recorded for this clonotype. The chain couples TRBV20-1 to TRBJ2-5; 9 bases map to TRBD1. CDR1 is DFQATT and CDR2 is SNEGSKA in the germline V gene (reference sequence). The CDR3 covers 15 residues. The ends lost 3 bases at V and 5 bases at J; junction bases unmatched: 10. The DNA for the CDR3 is TGCAGTGCTAGCCCCGGGACAGGGAGGTCGGAGACCCAGTACTTC. Its protein is CSASPGTGRSETQYF.

This clonotype was seen many times. This chain links TRBV5-5 with TRBJ2-7; 9 nucleotides align to TRBD1. V lost 1 base to trimming and J lost 6 bases; unmatched junction nucleotides: 8. The CDR3 is made up of 15 amino acids. In germline, CDR1 is SGHKS, CDR2 YYEKEE (reference sequence). The CDR3 coding sequence is TGTGCCAGCAGCTTGAGGGCCGGGACAGGGAGCGAGCAGTACTTC. Translating gives CASSLRAGTGSEQYF.

At least ten counts were recorded for this clonotype. The chain recombines TRBV6-2 or TRBV6-3 with TRBJ2-5; D is ambiguous. The germline gives CDR1 MNHEY, CDR2 SVGEGT. The CDR3 spans 15 residues. Trimming took off 0 bases at V and 0 bases at J, with 8 bases between the two ends. CDR3 in DNA: TGTGCCAGCAGTTACTCGAACTGGTACCAAGAGACCCAGTACTTC. The encoded protein is CASSYSNWYQETQYF.

The chain uses TRBV12-3 or TRBV12-4 and TRBJ1-5, with TRBD1 as a possible D gene (5 bases). CDR3 length: 13 amino acids. V shed 3 bases and J shed 6 bases, with 9 bases lying between them. This CDR3 reads CASSFGGTQPQHF. For the CDR3, the DNA is TGTGCCAGCAGTTTCGGGGGTACTCAGCCCCAGCATTTT.

This clonotype was found many times. The gene calls are TRBV25-1 and TRBJ1-1; D ambiguous. The CDR3 contains 15 residues. CDR1 is MGHDK and CDR2 is SYGVNS in the germline V gene. With 1 base removed from V and 6 bases from J, the gap between germline ends came to 15 bases. The CDR3 DNA reads as TGTGCCAGCAGTGAATCCGTGAGATCGACATCTGAAGCTTTCTTT. Amino acids: CASSESVRSTSEAFF.

The rearrangement uses TRBV11-2 and TRBJ2-7, with 9 positions matching TRBD2. Unmatched junction bases numbered 5, after V lost 5 bases and J lost 0 bases. The germline gives CDR1 SGHAT, CDR2 FQNNGV. This CDR3 has 15 amino acids. The CDR3 DNA follows: TGTGCCAGCAGCCCCCGCGGGGGGGACTCCTACGAGCAGTACTTC. Its translation: CASSPRGGDSYEQYF. The variable domain in full, completed from reference TRBV11-2 and TRBJ2-7, reads EAGVAQSPRYKIIEKRQSVAFWCNPISGHATLYWYQQILGQGPKLLIQFQNNGVVDDSQLPKDRFSAERLKGVDSTLKIQPAKLEDSAVYLCASSPRGGDSYEQYFGPGTRLTVT.

The chain links TRBV7-8 to TRBJ1-2; D not resolved. The V and J ends lost 4 bases and 3 bases respectively, with 9 bases between them. The CDR3 covers 13 residues. From germline, CDR1 is SGHVS and CDR2 FQNEAQ. CDR3 amino acids: CASSSASHYGYTF. The CDR3 nucleotides are TGTGCCAGCAGCTCGGCCAGCCACTATGGCTACACCTTC.

This clonotype was recorded many times. The chain couples TRBV12-3 or TRBV12-4 to TRBJ2-5; D not resolved. The CDR3 spans 15 residues. V lost 1 base, J lost 2 bases, and 11 bases lay in between. The CDR3: CASSLERHFQETQYF. The CDR3 bases are TGTGCCAGCAGTTTAGAGCGACATTTTCAAGAGACCCAGTACTTC.

This clonotype appeared many times. The V and J genes are TRBV5-1 and TRBJ2-5; a weak D match, TRBD1 (5 bases). CDR1 SGHRS and CDR2 YFSETQ come from the germline V gene. Trimming stripped 5 bases from V and 2 bases from J, with 16 bases between. The CDR3 loop spans 15 amino acids. The CDR3 region has the DNA TGCGCCAGCAGGGGGCCTCAGGAGTTACAAGAGACCCAGTACTTC. Amino acids: CASRGPQELQETQYF.

This chain links TRBV12-3 or TRBV12-4 with TRBJ2-7; no clear D gene. Trimming removed 5 bases from V and 3 bases from J, with 14 bases in between. This CDR3 is built from 14 residues. CDR3 region: CASSPRVGVYEQYF. The CDR3 bases are TGTGCCAGCAGTCCACGAGTTGGAGTCTACGAGCAGTACTTC.

This sequence joins TRBV10-3 and TRBJ2-2; 10 bases line up with TRBD2. Germline-derived CDR1 and CDR2 are ENHRY and SYGVKD. The V segment lost 4 bases and the J segment 1 base; nucleotides outside the gene matches: 9. This CDR3 has 18 residues. The DNA of the CDR3 is TGTGCCATCAGTGTACCCACTAGCGGGGCCTTGAACACCGGGGAGCTGTTTTTT. Protein: CAISVPTSGALNTGELFF.

This clonotype was picked up a small number of times. The rearrangement links TRBV20-1 to TRBJ2-2; TRBD1 matches 7 bases. CDR1 and CDR2 from the germline V gene are DFQATT and SNEGSKA (reference sequence). The CDR3 extends over 15 amino acids. Trimming removed 3 bases from V and 3 bases from J; junction bases left unmatched: 7. CDR3 sequence: CSASPIDRDTGELFF. The CDR3 DNA is TGCAGTGCTAGCCCGATAGACAGGGACACCGGGGAGCTGTTTTTT.

This clonotype came up many times. The chain combines TRBV6-1 with TRBJ2-7, with D maybe TRBD1 (5 bases). V was shortened by 6 bases and J by 5 bases, with 8 bases between the two germline ends. Germline V gene lookup returns CDR1 MNHNS and CDR2 SASEGT. There are 11 residues in the CDR3. Written as DNA, the CDR3 is TGTGCCAGCAGCAGGGTCCACGAGCAGTACTTC. This translates into CASSRVHEQYF.

This clonotype was seen repeatedly, ten times or more. For the CDR3, the DNA is TGTGCTAGCGGACGACTAGGGGCAGAGACCCAGTACTTC. Translation: CASGRLGAETQYF. V gene TRBV7-7 combines with J gene TRBJ2-5; D is perhaps TRBD2 (6 bases). Germline V CDR1 and CDR2: SSHAT, FNYEAQ (reference sequence). The CDR3 is made up of 13 amino acids.

This clonotype turned up a few times. Its ends do not fully match the called genes, so a read error is possible. This sequence joins TRBV29-1 and TRBJ2-5; D is undetermined. The CDR3 sequence is 10 residues long. Germline V CDR1 and CDR2: SQVTM, ANQGSEA. The CDR3, as DNA: TGTGCGGTGGTCCAAGAGACCCAGTACTTC. Its protein product is CAVVQETQYF.

This clonotype was observed at least ten times. The chain couples TRBV27 to TRBJ1-2, with TRBD1 matching over 7 bases. V dropped 3 bases and J dropped 7; count of bases not matched to a gene: 8. This CDR3 is 14 amino acids long. CDR1 is MNHEY, CDR2 SMNVEV, per germline (reference sequence). This chain's CDR3 is CASSFGGTVGGYTF. DNA for the CDR3: TGTGCCAGCAGTTTCGGTGGGACAGTAGGTGGCTACACCTTC.

This rearrangement joins TRBV7-8 to TRBJ2-4; TRBD2 matches at 8 bases. Germline CDR1 is SGHVS and CDR2 is FQNEAQ. V was clipped by 0 bases and J by 5 bases; unmatched bases: 0. The CDR3 sequence is 14 residues long. This CDR3 reads CASSLALAENIQYF. DNA of the CDR3: TGTGCCAGCAGCTTAGCACTAGCGGAAAACATTCAGTACTTC.

The V gene is TRBV6-2 or TRBV6-3, the J gene TRBJ1-1; D may be TRBD1 (5 bases). This CDR3 region has 16 residues. The V and J ends lost 7 bases and 0 bases respectively, with 18 bases between them. Germline CDR1 and CDR2: MNHEY and SVGEGT. CDR3 protein: CASNAPFGGMNTEAFF. The CDR3 nucleotides read TGTGCCAGCAACGCCCCCTTTGGGGGAATGAACACTGAAGCTTTCTTT.

This clonotype was detected many times. The CDR3 DNA follows: TGCAGTGCTAGAGATCCGACAGTGAACACTGAAGCTTTCTTT. Its translation: CSARDPTVNTEAFF. This chain links TRBV20-1 with TRBJ1-1, with D tentatively TRBD1 (5 bases). The germline V gene has CDR1 DFQATT and CDR2 SNEGSKA (reference sequence). The CDR3 is 14 residues long. V lost 0 bases to trimming and J lost 0 bases, with 8 bases between them.

This clonotype has at least ten counts. The rearrangement links TRBV10-3 to TRBJ2-2; 8 positions agree with TRBD1. V dropped 0 bases and J dropped 6; count of bases not matched to a gene: 3. Germline V lookup: CDR1 ENHRY, CDR2 SYGVKD. The CDR3 has 15 residues. CDR3 region: CAISESTGEPGELFF. The CDR3 nucleotides are TGTGCCATCAGTGAGTCGACAGGGGAGCCCGGGGAGCTGTTTTTT.

This clonotype was recorded at least ten times. J is TRBJ1-1 and V is TRBV12-3 or TRBV12-4; D gene unclear. V dropped 2 bases and J dropped 5 bases, with 6 bases sitting between them. This CDR3 spans 12 amino acids. This CDR3 reads CASSLYETEAFF. The DNA for the CDR3 is TGTGCCAGCAGTTTATACGAGACTGAAGCTTTCTTT.

The CDR3 sequence is CASSLNDRYYGYTF. The DNA for the CDR3 is TGTGCCAGCAGTTTGAATGACAGATACTATGGCTACACCTTC. The chain links TRBV12-3 or TRBV12-4 to TRBJ1-2; tentative D call: TRBD1 (5 bases). The V gene lost 3 bases and the J gene lost 3 bases, with 11 bases spanning the gap. The CDR3 loop spans 14 amino acids.

In this sample, this clonotype turned up many times. The V call is TRBV10-3, the J call TRBJ2-2; weak D call: TRBD1 (6 bases). The germline V and J ends were trimmed by 10 bases and 2 bases, with 14 bases remaining between them. The CDR3 extends over 14 amino acids. Germline V lookup: CDR1 ENHRY, CDR2 SYGVKD. CDR3 coding DNA: TGTGCCACATACCGGGACACTAACACCGGGGAGCTGTTTTTT. Its translation: CATYRDTNTGELFF.